Each of the 19 T cell receptor beta chains below was sequenced from the same sample in a study of CD8+ T cells in alopecia areata. Described treatment: oral pan-JAK inhibitor, 5-10 mg twice daily. Extracted from the samples, RNA was reverse transcribed into cDNA to serve as the sequencing template. The assay was immunoSEQ multiplex PCR, and TCRdb's table has in-frame clones only and misses some. The sample lists 120,000 or so clones, about three fifths occurring once. Specimen: CD8+ T cells sorted from blood, collected at week 4, from a patient treated with tofacitinib. These receptor sequences come from a human donor with alopecia areata.

This clone was seen a few times. This chain links TRBV4-1 with TRBJ2-5; the D gene could be TRBD1 or TRBD2 (6 bases each). The CDR3 covers 15 residues. CDR1 is MGHRA, CDR2 YSYEKL, per germline. With 1 base removed from V and 5 bases from J, the gap between germline ends came to 14 bases. CDR3 nucleotide sequence: TGCGCCAGCAGCCAAGTACAGGGAGGAGGCGAGACCCAGTACTTC. Its translation is CASSQVQGGGETQYF.

The chain joins TRBV4-1 to TRBJ1-2; perhaps TRBD1 as D (5 bases). V lost 1 base, J lost 6 bases, and 18 bases lay in between. The CDR3 is made up of 16 amino acids. CDR1 and CDR2 from the germline V gene are MGHRA and YSYEKL. CDR3: CASSQAQALTLHGYTF. The CDR3 region has the DNA TGCGCCAGCAGCCAAGCACAGGCTCTCACCCTCCATGGCTACACCTTC.

The chain joins TRBV13 to TRBJ1-2; no firm D call. Trimming took off 2 bases at V and 4 bases at J, with 11 bases between the two ends. Germline-derived CDR1 and CDR2 are PRHDT and FYEKMQ (reference sequence). The CDR3 runs to 14 residues. The CDR3 bases are TGTGCCAGCAGCTTACGTGCAGAGGGCTATGGCTACACCTTC. This translates into CASSLRAEGYGYTF.

CDR3 residues: CSVEDPSVVRTQETQYF. The CDR3 region has the DNA TGCAGCGTTGAAGATCCATCAGTGGTGCGGACCCAAGAGACCCAGTACTTC. This chain links TRBV29-1 with TRBJ2-5, with D unclear. The CDR3 totals 17 residues. CDR1 SQVTM and CDR2 ANQGSEA come from the germline V gene. Trimming cost V 0 bases and J 1 base, with 18 bases left between them.

Only one count was recorded for this clone. This rearrangement joins TRBV4-3 to TRBJ2-3, with 9 bases identical to TRBD2. Germline lookup yields CDR1 LGHNA and CDR2 YSLEER. V gave up 4 bases and J gave up 4 bases; unmatched junction bases: 12. The CDR3 has 17 residues. The CDR3 protein is CASSPKAGTSLADTQYF. CDR3 nucleotides: TGCGCCAGCAGCCCCAAGGCCGGGACTAGCTTAGCAGATACGCAGTATTTT.

This chain uses TRBV27 with TRBJ1-2; D may be TRBD1 (5 bases). Germline values: CDR1 MNHEY, CDR2 SMNVEV (reference sequence). The CDR3 is made up of 14 amino acids. The V and J ends lost 5 bases and 6 bases respectively, with 16 bases between them. The CDR3 reads CASSPTLGTDGYTF. In DNA form, the CDR3 reads TGTGCCAGCAGTCCGACTCTCGGGACTGATGGCTACACCTTC.

The rearrangement joins TRBV9 to TRBJ2-1; the match to TRBD1 covers 12 bases. The ends lost 0 bases at V and 9 bases at J; junction bases unmatched: 4. Germline lookup yields CDR1 SGDLS and CDR2 YYNGEE. CDR3 length: 15 amino acids. CDR3: CASSVEGTGGSEQFF. Written as DNA, the CDR3 is TGTGCCAGCAGCGTAGAGGGGACAGGGGGCAGTGAGCAGTTCTTC.

This clone has just a few counts. The gene calls are TRBV30 and TRBJ2-3, with 11 bases matching TRBD1. With V trimmed by 4 bases and J by 5 bases, 8 bases remained unmatched. The V gene's germline CDR1 is GTSNPN and CDR2 SVGIG (reference sequence). The CDR3 covers 15 residues. The CDR3 here is CAWMRTGGKGDTQYF. CDR3 nucleotide sequence: TGTGCCTGGATGAGGACAGGGGGCAAAGGAGATACGCAGTATTTT.

The V gene is TRBV29-1, the J gene TRBJ2-1; D not resolved. The germline gives CDR1 SQVTM, CDR2 ANQGSEA. The V and J ends lost 1 base and 4 bases respectively, with 14 bases between them. This CDR3 spans 15 amino acids. CDR3 in amino acids: CSVEVRSMGYNEQFF. CDR3 DNA: TGCAGCGTTGAAGTCCGGTCGATGGGGTACAATGAGCAGTTCTTC.

The chain employs TRBV5-4 and TRBJ2-7; TRBD2 aligns across 13 bases. There are 16 residues in the CDR3. Germline V gives CDR1 SGHNT, CDR2 YYREEE (reference sequence). The V segment lost 3 bases and the J segment 4 bases; nucleotides outside the gene matches: 7. CDR3 sequence reads: CASSWGTSGAEYEQYF. As DNA, the CDR3 is TGTGCCAGCAGCTGGGGGACTAGCGGGGCAGAATACGAGCAGTACTTC. Looking up the rest from reference TRBV5-4 and TRBJ2-7 gives the full variable domain: ETGVTQSPTHLIKTRGQQVTLRCSSQSGHNTVSWYQQALGQGPQFIFQYYREEENGRGNFPPRFSGLQFPNYSSELNVNALELDDSALYLCASSWGTSGAEYEQYFGPGTRLTVT.

V and J are TRBV29-1 and TRBJ2-3; D is uncertain. V shed 7 bases and J shed 6 bases, with 20 bases lying between them. From germline, CDR1 is SQVTM and CDR2 ANQGSEA. The CDR3 totals 14 residues. The CDR3 is CSAPPNPAADTQYF. The CDR3 DNA is TGCAGCGCTCCCCCAAACCCGGCGGCGGATACGCAGTATTTT.

The CDR3 spells CASSPPGTGNGYTF. The DNA of the CDR3 is TGTGCCAGCAGCCCACCTGGGACAGGGAATGGCTACACCTTC. This rearrangement joins TRBV27 to TRBJ1-2, with TRBD1 matching 9 bases. The germline CDR1 and CDR2 sequences are MNHEY and SMNVEV (reference sequence). The CDR3 extends over 14 amino acids. V lost 6 bases to trimming and J lost 6 bases; unmatched junction nucleotides: 8.

The rearrangement uses TRBV30 and TRBJ2-1; D remains unclear. Germline V CDR1 and CDR2: GTSNPN, SVGIG (reference sequence). The CDR3 is made up of 14 amino acids. Deletions cut 2 bases from V and 4 bases from J, with 12 bases between. The CDR3 loop reads CAWSLVETYNEQFF. In nucleotides, the CDR3 is TGTGCCTGGAGTTTGGTGGAGACATACAATGAGCAGTTCTTC.

The sample holds a few counts of this clone. V usage is TRBV7-9 and J usage is TRBJ2-3; D is perhaps TRBD1 (5 bases). From germline, CDR1 is SEHNR and CDR2 FQNEAQ (reference sequence). The CDR3 has 14 residues. V dropped 5 bases and J dropped 0 bases, with 9 bases sitting between them. CDR3: CASSAGPSTDTQYF. The CDR3 bases are TGTGCCAGCAGCGCAGGGCCTAGCACAGATACGCAGTATTTT.

The genes are TRBV15 and TRBJ2-5; 10 positions agree with TRBD2. This CDR3 is 15 amino acids long. The V gene end was trimmed by 2 bases and the J gene end by 2 bases; junction bases not matched to a gene: 2. CDR1 LNHNV and CDR2 YYDKDF come from the germline V gene (reference sequence). Here the CDR3 DNA reads TGTGCCACCAGCAGACTAGCGGGAGCTCAAGAGACCCAGTACTTC. Translation gives CATSRLAGAQETQYF.

The V gene is TRBV9, the J gene TRBJ2-5; 7 bases map to TRBD1. CDR3 length: 16 amino acids. Germline V lookup: CDR1 SGDLS, CDR2 YYNGEE. The ends lost 1 base at V and 2 bases at J; junction bases unmatched: 8. The CDR3 sequence is CASSVQGVLAQETQYF. The CDR3 region has the DNA TGTGCCAGCAGCGTACAGGGGGTATTGGCACAAGAGACCCAGTACTTC.

The gene calls are TRBV29-1 and TRBJ2-3, with TRBD1 matching over 9 bases. This CDR3 has 17 amino acids. Germline V gene lookup returns CDR1 SQVTM and CDR2 ANQGSEA. The V segment lost 4 bases and the J segment 0 bases; nucleotides outside the gene matches: 11. Written as DNA, the CDR3 is TGCAGCGTTGTAGGGGACAGGGTACGAACTAGCACAGATACGCAGTATTTT. Translating it yields CSVVGDRVRTSTDTQYF.

The chain has TRBV29-1 and TRBJ2-7; TRBD2 aligns across 11 bases. J gave up 3 bases and V 1 base, and 11 bases lay outside the gene matches. The CDR3 runs to 17 residues. Germline-derived CDR1 and CDR2 are SQVTM and ANQGSEA. CDR3 in amino acids: CSVEVALAGGLGYEQYF. CDR3 bases: TGCAGCGTTGAAGTGGCGCTAGCGGGGGGTCTGGGCTACGAGCAGTACTTC.

The chain joins TRBV5-6 to TRBJ1-2, with D tentatively TRBD1 (5 bases). This CDR3 contains 16 residues. With 2 bases removed from V and 0 bases from J, the gap between germline ends came to 14 bases. The germline V gene encodes CDR1 SGHDT and CDR2 YYEEEE. This chain's CDR3 is CASSLGGVVANYGYTF. The CDR3 DNA follows: TGTGCCAGCAGCTTAGGAGGGGTCGTCGCTAACTATGGCTACACCTTC.